The T cell receptor (beta chain) described here comes from a study of T-cell reconstitution after alpha-beta-depleted transplantation in children. About this clonotype itself: What it recognizes is unknown.

Overall study results and limits: T-cell counts and diversity at one year post-transplant came mainly from newly produced T cells.

CDR3 length equals 16 residues. Trimming removed 2 bases at V and 0 bases at J, with 11 bases between. Germline CDR1 reads SGHAT; CDR2 reads FQNNGV. For TCRbeta, the library was prepared with unique molecular identifiers. TCRdb re-called the PCR reads through MiXCR, storing one row per CDR3 protein. Of about 980,000 distinct CDR3 sequences in the sample, around 30% are singletons; the top ten hold about 28%. The J gene is TRBJ1-3, the V gene TRBV11-2; D is unresolved. The receptor was derived from a boy under two years old who had a stem cell transplant for SCID, so the T cells may come from the graft donor. This specimen consisted of PBMCs, mostly from graft donor cells, obtained 360 days after TCRalphabeta/CD19-depleted stem cell transplant. The CDR3 here is CASSLQDTRSGNTIYF. For the CDR3, the DNA is TGTGCCAGCAGCTTACAAGACACCCGCTCTGGAAACACCATATATTTT.